This record concerns one TCR beta chain sequence. Its target is unknown. This sample stems from a study of T-cell memory formation after mild COVID-19. Points from the study as a whole: The finding that pre-infection memory included some responding clones suggested that cross-reactive memory joined.

The germline V gene has CDR1 LGHNA and CDR2 YNFKEQ. The junction had 6 bases not matched to a gene; V was cut back by 1 base and J by 2 bases. This CDR3 is 16 amino acids long. TCRdb reprocessed the 5' RACE reads via MiXCR and lists one record per CDR3 protein. The table records about 450,000 distinct CDR3 sequences, more than 20% of them present only once. The rearrangement uses TRBV4-2 and TRBJ2-3; TRBD2 matches at 7 bases. The TCR originated in an adult woman who had mild COVID-19 (a few samples of this study predate the infection). Cell type and time point are not known. Sequenced input: PBMCs or a T cell subset sorted from them (not recorded which). The CDR3 is CASSQVGGRVTDTQYF. The CDR3 DNA follows: TGTGCCAGCAGCCAAGTTGGGGGGAGGGTCACAGATACGCAGTATTTT.